This TCR beta chain was obtained from a study of T cell changes during pregnancy in multiple sclerosis. TCRdb's copy holds only in-frame clones and misses some; the assay was immunoSEQ multiplex PCR. The sample shows 90,000 to 120,000 clones, approximately 94% of them seen only once. With 5 bases removed from V and 2 bases from J, the gap between germline ends came to 12 bases. Germline CDR1 SSHAT, CDR2 FNYEAQ (reference sequence). There are 14 residues in the CDR3. The specimen was peripheral blood, collected before pregnancy. The gene calls are TRBV7-7 and TRBJ1-1; D remains unclear. This TCR was sampled from a female donor with multiple sclerosis, enrolled in a pregnancy study. The CDR3 loop reads CASSPPGRNTEAFF. The CDR3 nucleotides are TGTGCCAGCAGCCCCCCCGGGAGAAACACTGAAGCTTTCTTT.